The 31 T cell receptor beta chains reported below all come from one sample, sequenced in a study of T-cell reconstitution after alpha-beta-depleted transplantation in children (dated by TCRdb to the mid-2010s). Libraries were constructed by PCR. TCRdb names Illumina HiSeq 2500 as the instrument used. TCR libraries were prepared with molecular barcoding, using unique molecular identifiers to normalize TCRbeta repertoire quantification. TCRdb trimmed the raw reads at Q25, called clones with MiXCR and kept productive beta chains. Duplicate CDR3 protein sequences are folded into a single record with the most common DNA and genes. The sample includes 400,000 to 500,000 distinct CDR3 sequences, with about a tenth observed a single time. Clones ranked in the top ten supply roughly 6% of the sample. Source: PBMCs from the stem cell graft donor, taken from the stem cell graft. All receptors derive from a human donor who donated a stem cell graft to a child with acute myeloid leukemia.

In its sample, this clonotype was seen a few times. The rearrangement uses TRBV10-3 and TRBJ2-7; 9 positions agree with TRBD1. From germline, CDR1 is ENHRY and CDR2 SYGVKD. CDR3 length equals 17 residues. V shed 4 bases and J 2 bases; nucleotides not matched to a gene: 12. The CDR3 loop reads CAISGPSGTGIPYEQYF. In nucleotides, the CDR3 is TGTGCCATCAGTGGGCCATCCGGGACAGGGATCCCCTACGAGCAGTACTTC.

The chain uses TRBV4-1 and TRBJ2-3; D perhaps matches TRBD2 (5 bases). This CDR3 spans 14 amino acids. Germline V gene data show CDR1 as MGHRA and CDR2 as YSYEKL. V lost 4 bases and J 2 bases, leaving 10 bases between the germline ends. The CDR3 spells CASSRGGPTDTQYF. The DNA for the CDR3 is TGCGCCAGCAGCCGAGGAGGTCCCACAGATACGCAGTATTTT.

This clonotype was recorded many times. The rearrangement uses TRBV5-6 and TRBJ2-3; possibly TRBD1 for D (6 bases). V was pared by 7 bases and J by 1 base, with 13 bases between. Germline V gene sequence: CDR1 SGHDT, CDR2 YYEEEE. The CDR3 is 14 residues long. The chain's CDR3 is CASRSGQRTDTQYF. Written as DNA, the CDR3 is TGTGCCAGCCGCTCGGGACAACGCACAGATACGCAGTATTTT. The full variable domain, in which reference TRBV5-6 and TRBJ2-3 provide the parts outside the CDR3, is DAGVTQSPTHLIKTRGQQVTLRCSPKSGHDTVSWYQQALGQGPQFIFQYYEEEERQRGNFPDRFSGHQFPNYSSELNVNALLLGDSALYLCASRSGQRTDTQYFGPGTRLTVL.

A remark on this clonotype: Germline is not matched at one junction end, which may reflect a read error. This chain uses TRBV11-2 with TRBJ2-1; D remains unclear. Germline CDR1 and CDR2: SGHAT and FQNNGV. The length of the CDR3 is 11 residues. The CDR3 protein is CATLGSYERFF. The CDR3 nucleotides read TGTGCCACCTTGGGCTCCTATGAGCGGTTCTTC.

This clonotype was detected ten times or more. The chain combines TRBV3-1 with TRBJ1-6, with 10 positions matching TRBD1. J lost 8 bases, V lost 5 bases, and 9 bases had no gene match. CDR3 length: 16 amino acids. CDR1 is LGHDT and CDR2 is YNNKEL in the germline V gene (reference sequence). CDR3 protein: CASSARDRGSHSPLHF. In DNA, the CDR3 is TGTGCCAGCAGCGCTCGGGACAGGGGATCCCATTCACCCCTCCACTTT.

The CDR3 coding sequence is TGCGCCAGCAGCTTGGGACTAGCGAACTACAATGAGCAGTTCTTC. Translation: CASSLGLANYNEQFF. This chain links TRBV5-1 with TRBJ2-1; 8 nucleotides agree with TRBD2. CDR1 and CDR2 (germline): SGHRS, YFSETQ. V dropped 0 bases and J dropped 3; count of bases not matched to a gene: 2. The CDR3 length is 15 residues.

This clonotype has just a few counts. The chain is built from TRBV20-1 and TRBJ1-3; tentative D call: TRBD1 (6 bases). Trimming shortened V by 5 bases and J by 7 bases, and 12 bases separated the two germline ends. The CDR3 totals 12 residues. CDR1 is DFQATT, CDR2 SNEGSKA, per germline (reference sequence). CDR3 DNA: TGCAGTGCTGGTCAGGGGACTAACACCATATATTTT. It translates to CSAGQGTNTIYF.

In this sample, this clonotype turned up many times. This chain uses TRBV5-8 with TRBJ1-5; D gene unclear. V was clipped by 7 bases and J by 5 bases, with 19 bases between them. This CDR3 spans 15 amino acids. Germline V CDR1 and CDR2: SGHTS, YDEGEE. CDR3 region: CASAERRKNYQPQHF. In DNA, the CDR3 is TGTGCCAGCGCCGAGCGTAGGAAAAACTATCAGCCCCAGCATTTT. The whole variable domain, remainder taken from reference TRBV5-8 and TRBJ1-5, is EAGVTQSPTHLIKTRGQQATLRCSPISGHTSVYWYQQALGLGLQFLLWYDEGEERNRGNFPPRFSGRQFPNYSSELNVNALELEDSALYLCASAERRKNYQPQHFGDGTRLSIL.

In its sample, this clonotype was seen a few times. The rearrangement joins TRBV19 to TRBJ2-1; weak D call: TRBD2 (5 bases). Germline V lookup: CDR1 LNHDA, CDR2 SQIVND (reference sequence). This CDR3 is 14 amino acids long. V was pared by 5 bases and J by 4 bases, with 12 bases between. CDR3 bases: TGTGCCAGTAGTCAATCGGAGCGGTACAATGAGCAGTTCTTC. Translated: CASSQSERYNEQFF.

The rearrangement links TRBV9 to TRBJ1-4, with D maybe TRBD1 (6 bases). Germline CDR1 SGDLS, CDR2 YYNGEE. With 0 bases removed from V and 3 bases from J, the gap between germline ends came to 9 bases. CDR3 length: 15 residues. As DNA, the CDR3 is TGTGCCAGCAGCGTAGAGGGGGACGCTAATGAAAAACTGTTTTTT. Translated, it gives CASSVEGDANEKLFF. Based on the CDR3 plus reference TRBV9 and TRBJ1-4, the full variable domain is DSGVTQTPKHLITATGQRVTLRCSPRSGDLSVYWYQQSLDQGLQFLIQYYNGEERAKGNILERFSAQQFPDLHSELNLSSLELGDSALYFCASSVEGDANEKLFFGSGTQLSVL.

The rearrangement joins TRBV12-3 or TRBV12-4 to TRBJ2-1; D assignment may be TRBD1 or TRBD2 (7 bases each). The V gene lost 5 bases and the J gene lost 6 bases, with 23 bases spanning the gap. CDR3 length: 17 residues. The CDR3: CASSPPIGRGRLNEQFF. As DNA, the CDR3 is TGTGCCAGCAGTCCCCCCATAGGGAGGGGGCGCCTCAATGAGCAGTTCTTC.

The CDR3 here is CASRGTGQGAEETQYF. CDR3 nucleotides: TGCGCCAGCAGGGGGACGGGACAGGGGGCCGAAGAGACCCAGTACTTC. The V and J genes are TRBV5-1 and TRBJ2-5, with 12 bases matching TRBD1. The CDR3 sequence is 16 residues long. Germline assignment: CDR1 SGHRS and CDR2 YFSETQ. V shed 5 bases, J shed 3 bases, and the junction held 8 bases outside the gene matches.

This clonotype was found many times. The chain recombines TRBV15 with TRBJ2-3; 9 bases are a match to TRBD1. The CDR3 has 15 amino acids. Germline V lookup: CDR1 LNHNV, CDR2 YYDKDF (reference sequence). With 3 bases clipped from V and 4 bases from J, the junction kept 5 bases outside the gene matches. This CDR3 reads CATSRTGGSADTQYF. The CDR3 DNA reads as TGTGCCACCAGCAGGACAGGGGGATCGGCAGATACGCAGTATTTT.

The chain is built from TRBV20-1 and TRBJ2-1; 7 positions agree with TRBD2. From germline, CDR1 is DFQATT and CDR2 SNEGSKA (reference sequence). V shed 7 bases, J shed 0 bases, and the junction held 9 bases outside the gene matches. The CDR3 contains 15 residues. CDR3 coding DNA: TGCAGTGTTAATACCGGGACTAACTCCTACAATGAGCAGTTCTTC. Protein: CSVNTGTNSYNEQFF.

J is TRBJ1-2 and V is TRBV5-1; D gene uncertain. The germline V gene has CDR1 SGHRS and CDR2 YFSETQ. The CDR3 runs to 13 residues. V lost 4 bases to trimming and J lost 4 bases, with 11 bases between them. CDR3 DNA: TGCGCCAGCAGCCTGGACGGAAGCTATGGCTACACCTTC. It encodes CASSLDGSYGYTF.

This clonotype was detected ten times or more. V usage is TRBV9 and J usage is TRBJ2-1; 9 nucleotides agree with TRBD1. After removal of 0 bases from V and 9 bases from J, the junction contained 4 bases not matched to a gene. Germline V gene data show CDR1 as SGDLS and CDR2 as YYNGEE. This CDR3 contains 14 residues. The CDR3 DNA reads as TGTGCCAGCAGCGTAGCTACGACAGGGGGTGAGCAGTTCTTC. It is translated as CASSVATTGGEQFF.

This clonotype came up a few times. The V and J genes are TRBV5-8 and TRBJ2-2, with D perhaps TRBD1 (6 bases). The germline CDR1 and CDR2 sequences are SGHTS and YDEGEE. There are 16 residues in the CDR3. V was pared by 4 bases and J by 4 bases, with 17 bases between. This CDR3 is CASSRVTGSGTGELFF. The DNA for the CDR3 is TGTGCCAGCAGCCGGGTAACAGGGTCGGGCACCGGGGAGCTGTTTTTT.

The chain couples TRBV10-3 to TRBJ1-4, with D possibly being TRBD1 (5 bases). CDR1 is ENHRY, CDR2 SYGVKD, per germline. V dropped 2 bases and J dropped 3 bases, with 19 bases sitting between them. The CDR3 loop spans 18 amino acids. The DNA for the CDR3 is TGTGCCATCAGTGAGCAAAAGGCGGGGCCTGGGGCTAATGAAAAACTGTTTTTT. It specifies CAISEQKAGPGANEKLFF.

This clonotype was observed a handful of times. This sequence joins TRBV4-1 and TRBJ2-6; 7 nucleotides align to TRBD2. This CDR3 spans 16 amino acids. Germline loops: CDR1 MGHRA, CDR2 YSYEKL. V trimming: 1 base; J trimming: 3 bases; junction bases outside the gene matches: 3. CDR3 in DNA: TGCGCCAGCAGCCAAGCCCCGGGGGGTGGGGCCAACGTCCTGACTTTC. It is translated as CASSQAPGGGANVLTF.

The chain carries TRBV7-2 and TRBJ2-2; D remains unclear. Trimming stripped 2 bases from V and 5 bases from J, with 6 bases between. The CDR3 spans 13 residues. Per the germline V gene, CDR1 is SGHTA and CDR2 is FQGNSA. The chain's CDR3 is CASSLIKTGELFF. The DNA of the CDR3 is TGTGCCAGCAGCTTAATTAAAACCGGGGAGCTGTTTTTT.

CDR3 DNA: TGCAGTGCTAGGAAGCAGGGGCCTCATGAGACCCAGTACTTC. It encodes CSARKQGPHETQYF. This chain uses TRBV20-1 with TRBJ2-5; D is possibly TRBD1 (6 bases). Trimming took off 3 bases at V and 5 bases at J, with 16 bases between the two ends. Germline V lookup: CDR1 DFQATT, CDR2 SNEGSKA (reference sequence). The CDR3 loop spans 14 amino acids.

This clonotype was counted only a few times. CDR3 sequence reads: CASRVLGNQPQHF. For the CDR3, the DNA is TGTGCCAGCAGAGTCCTGGGGAATCAGCCCCAGCATTTT. The chain recombines TRBV2 with TRBJ1-5, with D unresolved. CDR1 is SNHLY and CDR2 is FYNNEI in the germline V gene. Trimming removed 6 bases from V and 4 bases from J, with 10 bases in between. The CDR3 runs 13 residues.

The sample holds many counts of this clonotype. The chain uses TRBV7-2 and TRBJ2-1; the D is unclear. V gave up 4 bases and J gave up 7 bases, with 8 bases separating them. Germline values: CDR1 SGHTA, CDR2 FQGNSA. The length of the CDR3 is 12 residues. In nucleotides, the CDR3 is TGTGCCAGCAGCTGGACCGATAATGAGCAGTTCTTC. This sequence encodes CASSWTDNEQFF.

In its sample, this clonotype was seen a few times. The CDR3 is CASSQVPPGANVLTF. The CDR3 DNA reads as TGCGCCAGCAGCCAAGTTCCCCCTGGGGCCAACGTCCTGACTTTC. This chain links TRBV4-3 with TRBJ2-6, with no clear D. Trimming left V 1 base short and J 2 bases short, with 6 bases between. The CDR3 spans 15 residues. The germline gives CDR1 LGHNA, CDR2 YSLEER.

There are many counts of this clonotype. This chain uses TRBV10-3 with TRBJ2-4; D uncertain. V shed 7 bases and J shed 11 bases, with 9 bases lying between them. This CDR3 region has 10 residues. From germline, CDR1 is ENHRY and CDR2 SYGVKD. The CDR3 DNA reads TGTGCCATCAAACTAATAGTTCAGTACTTC. Translated, it gives CAIKLIVQYF.

This clonotype occurred many times. This chain connects TRBV7-8 to TRBJ1-2, with TRBD1 as a possible D gene (5 bases). The CDR3 length is 14 residues. CDR1 and CDR2 from the germline V gene are SGHVS and FQNEAQ. Deletions cut 0 bases from V and 2 bases from J, with 7 bases between. The CDR3 nucleotides are TGTGCCAGCAGCTTAGCCGGGGGGAACTATGGCTACACCTTC. Translating gives CASSLAGGNYGYTF.

This clonotype was found a few times. The gene calls are TRBV29-1 and TRBJ1-4, with D unresolved. Per the germline V gene, CDR1 is SQVTM and CDR2 is ANQGSEA. The CDR3 covers 11 residues. Trimming took off 7 bases at V and 2 bases at J, with 5 bases between the two ends. CDR3 nucleotide sequence: TGCAGCGCGCTCACTAATGAAAAACTGTTTTTT. Protein sequence: CSALTNEKLFF.

This clonotype was recorded at least ten times. Sequence at one end of the junction differs from germline and may be a read error. This sequence joins TRBV7-7 and TRBJ1-5, with D unresolved. There are 13 residues in the CDR3. Germline CDR1 SSHAT, CDR2 FNYEAQ (reference sequence). The CDR3, as DNA: TGTGCTAGCAGCTTACGGGCGGGTCAGCCCCAGCATTTT. Residues: CASSLRAGQPQHF.

This clonotype has a handful of counts. This chain uses TRBV29-1 with TRBJ2-1, with D maybe TRBD2 (6 bases). Germline V gene sequence: CDR1 SQVTM, CDR2 ANQGSEA. This CDR3 spans 14 amino acids. The V gene lost 3 bases and the J gene lost 7 bases, with 16 bases spanning the gap. CDR3 sequence (DNA): TGCAGCGTTGATACCCGGGCAGGGAGGAATGAGCAGTTCTTC. Protein: CSVDTRAGRNEQFF.

This clonotype was recorded at least ten times. The V gene is TRBV5-1, the J gene TRBJ1-2; possible D gene TRBD1, 5 bases. The CDR3 covers 12 residues. V dropped 4 bases and J dropped 2 bases, with 6 bases sitting between them. Germline loops: CDR1 SGHRS, CDR2 YFSETQ. The CDR3 DNA sequence: TGCGCCAGCAGCGCAGGGAACTATGGCTACACCTTC. Translated, it gives CASSAGNYGYTF.

This clonotype showed up just a few times. V gene TRBV3-1 combines with J gene TRBJ2-3, with 10 bases fitting TRBD2. This CDR3 contains 17 residues. Germline loops: CDR1 LGHDT, CDR2 YNNKEL (reference sequence). The J segment lost 2 bases and the V segment lost 0 bases, leaving 5 bases of the junction unmatched. CDR3 sequence (DNA): TGTGCCAGCAGCCAAGAACTAGCGGGATCTATCACAGATACGCAGTATTTT. Amino acids: CASSQELAGSITDTQYF.